This T cell receptor beta chain was identified during a study of post-analysis software for immune sequencing data. Findings and limits, study-wide: Included in a set of roughly five TRBV segments more frequent in patients than controls were TRBV5-6, TRBV5-1 and TRBV20-1.

About this clonotype itself: What it recognizes is unknown.

Unique molecular identifiers tagged the TCR beta cDNA libraries. TCRdb recomputed calls from the PCR reads with MiXCR, one row per CDR3 protein. The data contain under 650,000 distinct CDR3 sequences, 44% of them singletons. The V and J ends lost 3 bases and 8 bases respectively, with 22 bases between them. The CDR3 extends over 16 amino acids. The sequence came from a girl between 10 and 17 years old with multiple sclerosis. The chain couples TRBV12-3 or TRBV12-4 to TRBJ1-2; no reliable D call. Source material: blood. CDR3 protein: CASSFLGGSLGWGYTF. As DNA, the CDR3 is TGTGCCAGCAGTTTCCTCGGCGGATCCCTCGGGTGGGGCTACACCTTC.